Presented here are 15 T cell receptor beta chains from one specimen sequenced in a study of blood T cell repertoires in acute mononucleosis. The repertoire was sequenced with immunoSEQ multiplex PCR; TCRdb's copy has only in-frame clones and lacks some. The repertoire holds 6,000 to 8,500 clones, with 25% as singletons. Specified time point: acute infectious mononucleosis, at clinical presentation within 2 weeks of symptom onset (visit 1). This specimen consisted of EBV YVL epitope tetramer+ CD8+ T cells sorted from PBMCs, obtained during acute infectious mononucleosis. The subset was: CD8 T cells binding a tetramer with EBV BRLF1 109-117 peptide (YVL-BR). The receptor source for this set is a woman between 18 and 30 years old with infectious mononucleosis caused by EBV.

Details on this clone: A far larger clone is just one base off, so this is likely a read error. Other nucleotide sequences from this sample produce the same CDR3. This chain links TRBV6-5 with TRBJ2-5; a weak D match, TRBD1 (6 bases). The germline CDR1 and CDR2 sequences are MNHEY and SVGAGI. The length of the CDR3 is 15 residues. The CDR3 DNA follows: TGTGCTAGCAGTTACCTCAGGGGTTCCCAAGAGACCCAGTACTTC. It translates to CASSYLRGSQETQYF.

In this sample, this clone turned up many times. The chain couples TRBV5-5 to TRBJ2-7; no clear D. Germline CDR1 is SGHKS and CDR2 is YYEKEE (reference sequence). V was trimmed by 5 bases and J by 6 bases, leaving 21 bases between them. The CDR3 length is 15 residues. CDR3 DNA: TGTGCCAGCAGGAAAGGAGAAGTGGGTAGTTTCGAGCAGTACTTC. Translation gives CASRKGEVGSFEQYF.

The CDR3 DNA is TGTGCCAGCAAAAACAAGGGGACGGAGACCCAGTACTTC. It is translated as CASKNKGTETQYF. V and J are TRBV5-6 and TRBJ2-5, with D perhaps being TRBD1 or TRBD2 (5 bases each). The CDR3 covers 13 residues. Germline V gene data show CDR1 as SGHDT and CDR2 as YYEEEE. Trimming cost V 6 bases and J 5 bases, with 14 bases left between them.

There are a few counts of this clone. The chain combines TRBV2 with TRBJ2-7; 15 bases are a match to TRBD2. The CDR3 is made up of 15 amino acids. Germline CDR1 reads SNHLY; CDR2 reads FYNNEI. The V gene end was trimmed by 6 bases and the J gene end by 6 bases; junction bases not matched to a gene: 6. The CDR3 DNA sequence: TGTGCCAGCAGGCGGACTAGCGGGAGGGCTTCCGAGCAGTACTTC. Its translation is CASRRTSGRASEQYF.

About this clone itself: It is likely a read error: a sequence one base away is far more abundant. The identical CDR3 is also encoded by other nucleotide sequences in the sample. This chain uses TRBV30 with TRBJ2-7; D unresolved. CDR1 GTSNPN and CDR2 SVGIG come from the germline V gene (reference sequence). Trimming pared 4 bases from V and 7 bases from J, leaving 20 bases between. The CDR3 consists of 14 residues. CDR3 sequence: CAWILGPSYNEQYF. The CDR3 DNA follows: TGTGCCTGGATTCTAGGACCTTCCTACAATGAGCAGTACTTC.

This chain joins TRBV27 and TRBJ2-1, with D possibly being TRBD1 (5 bases). Germline-derived CDR1 and CDR2 are MNHEY and SMNVEV (reference sequence). The CDR3 runs to 14 residues. The V end lost 5 bases, the J end lost 10 bases, and 18 bases lay between the germline ends. The CDR3 protein is CASSPDIGWGEQFF. CDR3 DNA sequence: TGTGCCAGCAGTCCCGACATCGGTTGGGGCGAGCAGTTCTTC.

For this clone: It differs at one base from a far larger clone, so likely a read error. The rearrangement joins TRBV11-2 to TRBJ2-7; a possible D gene is TRBD2 (5 bases). V was trimmed by 1 base and J by 7 bases, leaving 26 bases between them. The CDR3 runs 18 residues. From germline, CDR1 is SGHAT and CDR2 FQNNGV. CDR3 amino acids: CASSLAGIAGTAYNEQYF. Written as DNA, the CDR3 is TGTGCCAGCAGCTTAGCGGGAATAGCAGGTACGGCCTACAATGAGCAGTACTTC. Based on the CDR3 plus reference TRBV11-2 and TRBJ2-7, the full variable domain is EAGVAQSPRYKIIEKRQSVAFWCNPISGHATLYWYQQILGQGPKLLIQFQNNGVVDDSQLPKDRFSAERLKGVDSTLKIQPAKLEDSAVYLCASSLAGIAGTAYNEQYFGPGTRLTVT.

The rearrangement joins TRBV7-9 to TRBJ1-1, with unresolved D. Germline lookup yields CDR1 SEHNR and CDR2 FQNEAQ (reference sequence). The CDR3 loop spans 15 amino acids. V was cut by 1 base and J by 8 bases, with 17 bases left in between. The chain's CDR3 is CASSLVTPTTGEAFF. In DNA, the CDR3 is TGTGCCAGCAGCTTAGTAACCCCGACTACGGGGGAAGCTTTCTTT.

CDR3 sequence reads: CASSTNPGNPSEQYF. CDR3 bases: TGTGCCAGCAGCACCAACCCCGGGAACCCTTCCGAGCAGTACTTC. This chain links TRBV11-2 with TRBJ2-5; D is possibly TRBD2 (5 bases). The DNA end is more similar to TRBJ2-7, so the J call may be wrong. Per the germline V gene, CDR1 is SGHAT and CDR2 is FQNNGV. The CDR3 contains 15 residues.

Points on this clone: It differs at one base from a far larger clone, so likely a read error. The genes are TRBV4-2 and TRBJ2-1; 10 bases map to TRBD2. Germline CDR1 reads LGHNA; CDR2 reads YNFKEQ. The length of the CDR3 is 15 residues. The V segment lost 2 bases and the J segment 4 bases; nucleotides outside the gene matches: 2. The CDR3 region has the DNA TGTGCCAGCAGCCAACTAGCGGGGGAATACAATGAGCAGTTCTTC. This gives the protein CASSQLAGEYNEQFF.

This clone showed up just a few times. This chain joins TRBV9 and TRBJ2-1; no clear D. V lost 4 bases and J 9 bases, leaving 26 bases between the germline ends. The CDR3 length is 17 residues. Germline CDR1 reads SGDLS; CDR2 reads YYNGEE. CDR3 in amino acids: CASSSSNSGLGNSEQFF. For the CDR3, the DNA is TGTGCCAGCAGCTCCTCCAACTCCGGGTTAGGTAATAGTGAGCAGTTCTTC.

This clone was seen a few times. Only one base separates this from a far larger clonotype, so it likely reflects a read error. The chain is built from TRBV11-2 and TRBJ2-5; maybe TRBD2 (6 bases). Germline CDR1 is SGHAT and CDR2 is FQNNGV. This CDR3 spans 15 amino acids. V lost 6 bases and J 4 bases, leaving 18 bases between the germline ends. This CDR3 reads CASSQLVGGPETQYF. The CDR3 DNA follows: TGTGCCAGCAGTCAACTAGTGGGAGGTCCAGAGACCCAGTACTTC.

V usage is TRBV25-1 and J usage is TRBJ1-2, with 7 bases identical to TRBD1. This CDR3 has 13 amino acids. J was trimmed by 7 bases and V by 3 bases; bases with no gene match: 5. Per germline, CDR1 MGHDK and CDR2 SYGVNS. The CDR3 coding sequence is TGTGCCAGCAGTGACCAGGGGGAGGGTGGCTACACCTTC. Amino acids: CASSDQGEGGYTF.

This clone was observed many times. The rearrangement links TRBV6-1 to TRBJ2-7; D may match TRBD1 or TRBD2 (7 bases each). The V gene's germline CDR1 is MNHNS and CDR2 SASEGT. The CDR3 is 14 residues long. Trimming stripped 10 bases from V and 2 bases from J, with 18 bases between. The CDR3 DNA reads TGTGCCATCAGGGGGGGACGGACGACCTACGAGCAGTACTTC. It is translated as CAIRGGRTTYEQYF.

This clone occurred a few times. One end of the junction fails to match germline, which may point to a read error. The same CDR3 can be traced to other DNA sequences in this sample. The V and J genes are TRBV7-3 and TRBJ2-1, with 7 positions matching TRBD2. The CDR3 totals 16 residues. Germline V gene data show CDR1 as SGHTA and CDR2 as FQGTGA. CDR3: CASSPLPSGFGHEQFF. CDR3 coding DNA: TGCGCCAGCAGCCCCCTTCCTAGCGGTTTTGGGCATGAGCAGTTCTTC.